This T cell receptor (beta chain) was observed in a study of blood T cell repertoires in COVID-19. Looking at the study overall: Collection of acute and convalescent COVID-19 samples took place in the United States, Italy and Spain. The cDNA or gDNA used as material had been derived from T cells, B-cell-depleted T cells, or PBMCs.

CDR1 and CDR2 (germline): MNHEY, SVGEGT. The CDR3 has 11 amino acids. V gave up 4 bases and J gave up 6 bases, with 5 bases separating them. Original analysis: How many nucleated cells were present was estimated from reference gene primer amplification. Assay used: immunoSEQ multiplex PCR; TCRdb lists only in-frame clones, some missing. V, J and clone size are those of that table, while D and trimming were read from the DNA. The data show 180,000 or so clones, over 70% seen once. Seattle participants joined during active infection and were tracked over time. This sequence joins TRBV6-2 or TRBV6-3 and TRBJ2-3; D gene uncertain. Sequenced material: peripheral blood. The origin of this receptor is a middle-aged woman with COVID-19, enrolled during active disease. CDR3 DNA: TGTGCCAGCAGTTCCGGGGATACGCAGTATTTT. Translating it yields CASSSGDTQYF.